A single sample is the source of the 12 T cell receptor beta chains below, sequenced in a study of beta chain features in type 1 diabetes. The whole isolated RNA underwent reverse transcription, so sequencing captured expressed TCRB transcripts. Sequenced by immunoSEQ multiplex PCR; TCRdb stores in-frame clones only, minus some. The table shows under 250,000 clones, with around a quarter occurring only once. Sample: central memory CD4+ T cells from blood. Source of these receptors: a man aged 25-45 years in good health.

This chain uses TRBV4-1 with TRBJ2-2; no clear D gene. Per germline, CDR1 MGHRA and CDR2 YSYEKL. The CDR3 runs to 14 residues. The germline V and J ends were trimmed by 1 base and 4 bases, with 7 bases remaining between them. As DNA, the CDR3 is TGCGCCAGCAGCCAAGTCACGAGCACCGGGGAGCTGTTTTTT. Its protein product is CASSQVTSTGELFF.

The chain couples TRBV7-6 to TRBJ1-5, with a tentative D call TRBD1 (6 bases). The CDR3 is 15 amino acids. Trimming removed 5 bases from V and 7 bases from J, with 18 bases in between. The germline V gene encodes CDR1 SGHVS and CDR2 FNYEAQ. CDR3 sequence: CASSPQGGPGQPQHF. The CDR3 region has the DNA TGTGCCAGCAGCCCCCAAGGGGGTCCCGGGCAGCCCCAGCATTTT.

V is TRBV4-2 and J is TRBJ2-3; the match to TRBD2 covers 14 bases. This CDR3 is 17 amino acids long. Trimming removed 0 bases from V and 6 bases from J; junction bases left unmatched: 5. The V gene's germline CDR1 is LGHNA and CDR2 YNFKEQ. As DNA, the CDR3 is TGTGCCAGCAGCCAAGATAGGCGGACTAGCGGGGGGGATACGCAGTATTTT. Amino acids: CASSQDRRTSGGDTQYF.

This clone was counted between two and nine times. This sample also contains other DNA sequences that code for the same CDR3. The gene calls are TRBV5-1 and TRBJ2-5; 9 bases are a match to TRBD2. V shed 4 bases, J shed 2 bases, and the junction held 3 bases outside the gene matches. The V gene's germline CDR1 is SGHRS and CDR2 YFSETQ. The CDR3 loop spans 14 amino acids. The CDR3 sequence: CASSPSGAQETQYF. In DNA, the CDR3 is TGCGCCAGCAGCCCTAGCGGGGCTCAAGAGACCCAGTACTTC. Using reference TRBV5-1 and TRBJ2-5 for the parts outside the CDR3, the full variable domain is KAGVTQTPRYLIKTRGQQVTLSCSPISGHRSVSWYQQTPGQGLQFLFEYFSETQRNKGNFPGRFSGRQFSNSRSEMNVSTLELGDSALYLCASSPSGAQETQYFGPGTRLLVL.

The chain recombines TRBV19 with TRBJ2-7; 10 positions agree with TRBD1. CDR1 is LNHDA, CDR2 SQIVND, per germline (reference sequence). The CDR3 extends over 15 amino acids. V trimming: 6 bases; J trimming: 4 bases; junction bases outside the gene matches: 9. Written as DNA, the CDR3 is TGTGCCAGTAGCCGCTTCGGGACAGGGGATTACGAGCAGTACTTC. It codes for CASSRFGTGDYEQYF.

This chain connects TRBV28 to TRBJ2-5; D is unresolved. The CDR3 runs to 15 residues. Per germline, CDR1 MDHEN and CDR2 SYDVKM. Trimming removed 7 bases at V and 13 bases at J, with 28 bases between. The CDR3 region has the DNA TGTGCCAGCACCAAGGCAAGGGTACTTCCCACCCTTCTGTACTTC. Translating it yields CASTKARVLPTLLYF.

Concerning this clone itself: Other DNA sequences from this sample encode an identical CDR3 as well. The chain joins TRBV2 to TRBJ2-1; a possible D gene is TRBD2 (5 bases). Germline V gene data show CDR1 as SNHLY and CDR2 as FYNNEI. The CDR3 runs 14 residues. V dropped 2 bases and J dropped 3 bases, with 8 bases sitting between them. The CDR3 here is CASSESGNYNEQFF. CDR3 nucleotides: TGTGCCAGCAGTGAAAGCGGCAACTACAATGAGCAGTTCTTC.

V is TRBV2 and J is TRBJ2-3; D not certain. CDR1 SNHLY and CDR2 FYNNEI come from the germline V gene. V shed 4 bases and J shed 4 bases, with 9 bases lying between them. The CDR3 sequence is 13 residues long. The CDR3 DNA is TGTGCCAGCAGTGTACTGGTGGCAGATACGCAGTATTTT. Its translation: CASSVLVADTQYF. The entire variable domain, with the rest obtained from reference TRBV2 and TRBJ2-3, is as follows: EPEVTQTPSHQVTQMGQEVILRCVPISNHLYFYWYRQILGQKVEFLVSFYNNEISEKSEIFDDQFSVERPDGSNFTLKIRSTKLEDSAMYFCASSVLVADTQYFGPGTRLTVL.

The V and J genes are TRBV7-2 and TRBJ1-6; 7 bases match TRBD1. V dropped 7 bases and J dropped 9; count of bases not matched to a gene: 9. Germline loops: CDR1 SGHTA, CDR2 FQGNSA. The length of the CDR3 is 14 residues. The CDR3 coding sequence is TGTGCCAGCACCACAGGGGACAGAAGTTCACCCCTCCACTTT. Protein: CASTTGDRSSPLHF.

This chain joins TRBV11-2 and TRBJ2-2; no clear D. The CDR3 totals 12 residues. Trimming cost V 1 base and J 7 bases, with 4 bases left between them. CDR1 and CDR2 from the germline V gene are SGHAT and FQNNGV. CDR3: CASSLADGELFF. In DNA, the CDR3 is TGTGCCAGCAGCTTAGCTGACGGGGAGCTGTTTTTT.

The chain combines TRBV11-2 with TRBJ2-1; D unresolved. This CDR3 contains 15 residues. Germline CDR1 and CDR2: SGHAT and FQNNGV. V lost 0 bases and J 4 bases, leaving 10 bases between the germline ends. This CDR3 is CASSLDSPVYNEQFF. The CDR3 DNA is TGTGCCAGCAGCTTAGATAGTCCGGTATACAATGAGCAGTTCTTC.

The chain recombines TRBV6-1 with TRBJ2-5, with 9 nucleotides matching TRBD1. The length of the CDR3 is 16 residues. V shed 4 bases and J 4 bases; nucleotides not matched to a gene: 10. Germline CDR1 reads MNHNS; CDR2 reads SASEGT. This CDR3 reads CASSGRTGVIGETQYF. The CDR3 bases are TGTGCCAGCAGTGGCCGGACAGGGGTGATAGGAGAGACCCAGTACTTC.